This is a list of T cell receptor beta chains from one sample in a study of CD8+CD57+ T cells in acquired aplastic anemia. TCRdb independently ran MiXCR on the reads; one entry per CDR3 protein. The sample yields 400,000 to 600,000 distinct CDR3 sequences, over 25% seen once. Sequenced: sorted CD4+, CD8+, or CD8+CD57+ T cells (not recorded which) from PBMCs. The source is a human donor with aplastic anemia. Both conserved end residues are part of each CDR3. Fields, in order: J gene, V gene, D gene, clone size, CDR3 protein, CDR3 DNA. The D gene is left open where the match is weak. Some rows have no size entry. The others give once, few or many, or a class for an expanded clone.

J gene: TRBJ1-4; V gene: TRBV20-1; D gene: -; clone size: few; CDR3 protein: CSTDGQLNEKLFF; CDR3 DNA: TGCAGTACTGACGGACAGCTTAATGAAAAACTGTTTTTT
J gene: TRBJ1-1; V gene: TRBV7-9; D gene: TRBD1; clone size: many; CDR3 protein: CASSSGQGWTEAFF; CDR3 DNA: TGTGCCAGCAGCAGCGGACAGGGATGGACTGAAGCTTTCTTT
J gene: TRBJ2-7; V gene: TRBV2; D gene: -; clone size: -; CDR3 protein: CASIEGRSYEQYF; CDR3 DNA: TGTGCCAGCATAGAGGGACGGTCCTACGAGCAGTACTTC
J gene: TRBJ1-5; V gene: TRBV7-9; D gene: -; clone size: many; CDR3 protein: CASSLGEGHSQPQHF; CDR3 DNA: TGTGCCAGCAGCTTAGGTGAGGGGCACAGTCAGCCCCAGCATTTT
J gene: TRBJ2-1; V gene: TRBV7-9; D gene: TRBD2; clone size: many; CDR3 protein: CATNRLADDNEQFF; CDR3 DNA: TGTGCCACCAACAGACTAGCGGACGACAATGAGCAGTTCTTC
J gene: TRBJ1-1; V gene: TRBV18; D gene: -; clone size: -; CDR3 protein: CASSPFNTENTEAFF; CDR3 DNA: TGTGCCAGCTCACCATTTAACACAGAGAACACTGAAGCTTTCTTT
J gene: TRBJ1-1; V gene: TRBV5-4; D gene: -; clone size: -; CDR3 protein: CASSAEAENTEAFF; CDR3 DNA: TGTGCCAGCAGCGCGGAGGCGGAGAACACTGAAGCTTTCTTT
J gene: TRBJ1-2; V gene: TRBV19; D gene: -; clone size: many; CDR3 protein: CASSISGGNYGYTF; CDR3 DNA: TGTGCCAGTAGTATATCCGGGGGCAACTATGGCTACACCTTC
J gene: TRBJ2-7; V gene: TRBV20-1; D gene: -; clone size: many; CDR3 protein: CSASRGETYEQYF; CDR3 DNA: TGCAGTGCGTCGAGGGGGGAAACGTACGAGCAGTACTTC
J gene: TRBJ2-7; V gene: TRBV9; D gene: TRBD2; clone size: many; CDR3 protein: CASSAKATSGTYEQYF; CDR3 DNA: TGTGCCAGCAGCGCCAAGGCGACTAGCGGTACCTACGAGCAGTACTTC
J gene: TRBJ1-1; V gene: TRBV25-1; D gene: -; clone size: -; CDR3 protein: CASSEYKDTEAFF; CDR3 DNA: TGTGCCAGCAGTGAATATAAGGACACTGAAGCTTTCTTT